The 2 T cell receptor beta chains listed next were all sequenced from one sample in a study of T cell responses to AZD1222 COVID-19 vaccine. Here immunoSEQ multiplex PCR was the method, and the copy in TCRdb shows in-frame clones only, minus some. The sample contains fewer than 130,000 clones, approximately 90% of which appear only once. The source was peripheral blood, collected 28 days after the second AZD1222 dose. The source is an adult who received the AZD1222 COVID-19 vaccine.

This chain joins TRBV5-1 and TRBJ1-4; TRBD1 aligns across 7 bases. Germline V CDR1 and CDR2: SGHRS, YFSETQ. V was pared by 3 bases and J by 12 bases, with 14 bases of the junction left unmatched. The CDR3 has 15 amino acids. The chain's CDR3 is CASSSRPTGEVELFF. For the CDR3, the DNA is TGCGCCAGCAGCTCGCGCCCTACAGGGGAGGTGGAACTGTTTTTT.

This clone was observed at least ten times. The CDR3 spells CASNTPGTGGFEQYF. CDR3 nucleotide sequence: TGTGCCAGCAACACGCCCGGGACAGGGGGCTTCGAGCAGTACTTC. The chain has TRBV6-5 and TRBJ2-7, with TRBD1 matching over 12 bases. CDR1 MNHEY and CDR2 SVGAGI come from the germline V gene. The length of the CDR3 is 15 residues. Trimming cost V 7 bases and J 6 bases; bases outside gene matches: 10.